Listed below are T cell receptor beta chains from one sample, sequenced in a study of T cells in Graves' hyperthyroidism and ophthalmopathy. TCRdb redid the calling of the multiplex PCR reads with MiXCR, one entry per CDR3 protein. The sample contains over 500,000 distinct CDR3 sequences, about 45% of which appear only once. Source material: peripheral blood or thyroid tissue (not recorded which). These receptors were taken from an adult woman with Graves' disease, either hyperthyroidism or ophthalmopathy (not recorded which). Both conserved end residues are part of each CDR3. D genes are given only for firm matches. A row's size may be missing; if present it is once, few, many or a size class.

J: TRBJ1-1
V: TRBV2
size: many
D: TRBD1
DNA: TGTGCCAGCGAACTCGGGACAGGGGTATCTGAAGCTTTCTTT
CDR3: CASELGTGVSEAFF

J: TRBJ2-7
V: TRBV7-9
size: -
D: TRBD2
DNA: TGTGCCAGCTCTACGGCGGGAGGGGCTCGCTACGAGCAGTACTTC
CDR3: CASSTAGGARYEQYF

J: TRBJ2-7
V: TRBV7-9
size: -
D: -
DNA: TGTGCCAGCAGCTTAGTGGGGGGTTCCCCCTACGAGCAGTACTTC
CDR3: CASSLVGGSPYEQYF

J: TRBJ2-5
V: TRBV6-6
size: once
D: -
DNA: TGTGCCAGCAGAACGGGTTCTAGGGGCAATCAGCCCCAGTACTTC
CDR3: CASRTGSRGNQPQYF

J: TRBJ2-7
V: TRBV7-3
size: once
D: TRBD2
DNA: TGTGCCAGCACAACCCAGCGGGGACCCTACGAGCAGTACTTC
CDR3: CASTTQRGPYEQYF

J: TRBJ1-5
V: TRBV10-2
size: -
D: -
DNA: TGCGCCAGCACAATGGGGGGGGGGGCCTACGAGCATTTT
CDR3: CASTMGGGAYEHF

J: TRBJ1-6
V: TRBV25-1
size: many
D: -
DNA: TGTGCCAGCAGTGTCGCCGGGGGACATAATTCACCCCTCCACTTT
CDR3: CASSVAGGHNSPLHF

J: TRBJ1-2
V: TRBV11-2
size: -
D: -
DNA: TGTGCCAGCAGTCCACAGGAATACTATGGCTACACCTTC
CDR3: CASSPQEYYGYTF

J: TRBJ2-7
V: TRBV10-2
size: -
D: TRBD2
DNA: TGCGCCTGCAGTGCCTGGACTAGCGGCTACGAGCAGTACTTC
CDR3: CACSAWTSGYEQYF

J: TRBJ2-5
V: TRBV20-1
size: -
D: TRBD2
DNA: TGCAGTGCTGGAAGAACGACTAGCGGGGCGCGGGTCCAAGAGACCCAGTACTTC
CDR3: CSAGRTTSGARVQETQYF

J: TRBJ1-2
V: TRBV5-6
size: many
D: -
DNA: TGTGCCAGCACCTTGCCTCCTAACTATGGCTACACCTTC
CDR3: CASTLPPNYGYTF

J: TRBJ1-1
V: TRBV24-1
size: -
D: -
DNA: TGTGCCACCAGTGGGTCAGGGAGCAGCACTGAAGCTTTCTTT
CDR3: CATSGSGSSTEAFF

J: TRBJ1-5
V: TRBV10-3
size: -
D: -
DNA: TGTGCCATCAGTACTAGCGGGAGGGCCAATCAGCCCCAGCATTTT
CDR3: CAISTSGRANQPQHF

J: TRBJ1-5
V: TRBV6-1
size: -
D: -
DNA: TGTGCCAGCCTTACTCCGTATAGCAATCAGCCCCAGCATTTT
CDR3: CASLTPYSNQPQHF

J: TRBJ1-1
V: TRBV14
size: many
D: TRBD1
DNA: TGTGCCAGCAGCCTTTATTACAGGGGGCTTGCCGAGGGCACTGAAGCTTTCTTT
CDR3: CASSLYYRGLAEGTEAFF

J: TRBJ1-3
V: TRBV29-1
size: few
D: -
DNA: TGCAGCGTTGAACGGCAGGGAGTTCCAAACACCATATATTTT
CDR3: CSVERQGVPNTIYF

J: TRBJ2-7
V: TRBV7-2
size: -
D: -
DNA: TGTGCCAGCAGCCCACGGGCGGGGAACTACGAGCAGTACTTC
CDR3: CASSPRAGNYEQYF

J: TRBJ2-5
V: TRBV19
size: -
D: TRBD2
DNA: TGTGCCAGTAGTATAGGGGCGTCTAGCGGGAGTGAGACCCAGTACTTC
CDR3: CASSIGASSGSETQYF

J: TRBJ1-6
V: TRBV12-3/TRBV12-4
size: many
D: -
DNA: TGTGCCAGCAGTTCACAGGTTAATTCACCCCTCCACTTT
CDR3: CASSSQVNSPLHF

J: TRBJ1-4
V: TRBV10-2
size: many
D: -
DNA: TGCGCCAGCAGAGTGGCGGGAAAGGAAAAACTGTTTTTT
CDR3: CASRVAGKEKLFF

J: TRBJ2-7
V: TRBV12-3/TRBV12-4
size: once
D: -
DNA: TGTGCCAGCAGTTTGTGGCTAGCCTACGAGCAGTACTTC
CDR3: CASSLWLAYEQYF

J: TRBJ1-5
V: TRBV19
size: many
D: -
DNA: TGTGCCAGTAGTTCCAAGCTCGGGTATGGATATAGCAATCAGCCCCAGCATTTT
CDR3: CASSSKLGYGYSNQPQHF

J: TRBJ2-6
V: TRBV6-6
size: -
D: TRBD1
DNA: TGTGCCGGCGGACAGGGGGCTGGGGCCAACGTCCTGACTTTC
CDR3: CAGGQGAGANVLTF

J: TRBJ2-5
V: TRBV7-8
size: -
D: -
DNA: TGTGCCAGCAGCTTAGATCTAATAGGGGAGACCCAGTACTTC
CDR3: CASSLDLIGETQYF

J: TRBJ2-6
V: TRBV5-1
size: many
D: -
DNA: TGCGCCAGCAGCTGGGAAGGCAACTCTGGGGCCAACGTCCTGACTTTC
CDR3: CASSWEGNSGANVLTF

J: TRBJ2-5
V: TRBV20-1
size: -
D: -
DNA: TGCAGTGCTAGAACCCTCAACAGAGAGACCCAGTACTTC
CDR3: CSARTLNRETQYF

J: TRBJ2-5
V: TRBV19
size: few
D: -
DNA: TGTGCCAGCACATTGACAGGCAGGGAGCAGTACTTC
CDR3: CASTLTGREQYF

J: TRBJ2-5
V: TRBV20-1
size: -
D: -
DNA: TGCAGGGCAGGGTATCGGTGGGACGAGACCCAGTACTTC
CDR3: CRAGYRWDETQYF

J: TRBJ1-5
V: TRBV3-1
size: -
D: -
DNA: TGTGCCAGCAGCCAAGCAGGGCCGCAAGGGCCCCAGCATTTT
CDR3: CASSQAGPQGPQHF